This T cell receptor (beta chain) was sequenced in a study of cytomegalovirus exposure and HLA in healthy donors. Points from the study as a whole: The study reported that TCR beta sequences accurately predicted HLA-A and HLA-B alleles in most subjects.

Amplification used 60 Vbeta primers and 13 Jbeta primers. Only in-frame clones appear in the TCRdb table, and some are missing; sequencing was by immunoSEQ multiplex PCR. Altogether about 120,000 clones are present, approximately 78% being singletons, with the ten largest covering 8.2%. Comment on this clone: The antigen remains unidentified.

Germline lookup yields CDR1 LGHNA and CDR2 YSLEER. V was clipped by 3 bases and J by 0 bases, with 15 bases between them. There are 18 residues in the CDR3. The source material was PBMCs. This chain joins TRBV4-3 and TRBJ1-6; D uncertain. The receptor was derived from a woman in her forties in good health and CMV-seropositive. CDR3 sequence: CASSQTIDRSSYNSPLHF. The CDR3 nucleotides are TGCGCCAGCAGCCAGACCATTGACCGGAGCTCCTATAATTCACCCCTCCACTTT.